These 8 T cell receptor beta chains came from one sample sequenced in a study of T-cell memory formation after mild COVID-19. TCRdb itself ran the 5' RACE reads through MiXCR, one entry per CDR3 protein. Of 430,000 or so distinct CDR3 sequences listed, around a quarter are singletons. The sequenced sample consisted of PBMCs or a T cell subset sorted from them (not recorded which). Source of these receptors: an adult woman who had mild COVID-19 (a few samples of this study predate the infection). Cell type and time point are not known.

This clonotype showed up just a few times. The chain joins TRBV24-1 to TRBJ2-1; perhaps TRBD1 as D (5 bases). The CDR3 covers 17 residues. Trimming left V 4 bases short and J 1 base short, with 16 bases between. CDR1 is KGHDR, CDR2 SFDVKD, per germline. The chain's CDR3 is CATSDPPGQGSYNEQFF. CDR3 DNA: TGTGCCACCAGTGACCCCCCGGGTCAGGGATCCTACAATGAGCAGTTCTTC.

The chain joins TRBV7-9 to TRBJ2-7; 7 bases map to TRBD1. After removal of 4 bases from V and 6 bases from J, the junction contained 9 bases not matched to a gene. The CDR3 has 14 amino acids. Germline CDR1 and CDR2: SEHNR and FQNEAQ (reference sequence). This CDR3 is CASSSGTAPREQYF. The CDR3 nucleotides read TGTGCCAGCAGCTCCGGGACAGCCCCGCGCGAGCAGTACTTC.

This chain uses TRBV5-4 with TRBJ2-1, with 10 bases matching TRBD1. This CDR3 comprises 15 residues. J was trimmed by 10 bases and V by 3 bases; bases with no gene match: 10. Germline loops: CDR1 SGHNT, CDR2 YYREEE (reference sequence). The CDR3 DNA reads as TGTGCCAGCAGCTCCGGTCCCGGGACAGGGGACGAGCAGTTCTTC. As protein: CASSSGPGTGDEQFF.

The V and J genes are TRBV2 and TRBJ2-7; no clear D gene. V lost 3 bases to trimming and J lost 4 bases, with 16 bases between them. CDR1 SNHLY and CDR2 FYNNEI come from the germline V gene. CDR3 length: 15 amino acids. The CDR3 DNA reads as TGTGCCAGCAGTGAGGTCCCCGATGGCAGTTACGAGCAGTACTTC. Translation: CASSEVPDGSYEQYF.

As DNA, the CDR3 is TGTGCCAGCAGCATGCAGGTGTTCGATGAGCAGTTCTTC. It is translated as CASSMQVFDEQFF. The chain links TRBV7-3 to TRBJ2-1; D is ambiguous. V was shortened by 5 bases and J by 8 bases, with 13 bases between the two germline ends. Germline CDR1 SGHTA, CDR2 FQGTGA. The CDR3 spans 13 residues.

This clonotype was detected only a few times. The CDR3 region has the DNA TGTGCCAGCAGCTTATTAGTTCCCGGGGAGCTGTTTTTT. Translation gives CASSLLVPGELFF. This sequence joins TRBV7-2 and TRBJ2-2; D uncertain. The V gene's germline CDR1 is SGHTA and CDR2 FQGNSA. The V and J ends lost 2 bases and 6 bases respectively, with 7 bases between them. The CDR3 contains 13 residues.

The chain uses TRBV20-1 and TRBJ2-3; 10 bases are shared with TRBD2. CDR3 length: 18 residues. The germline V gene has CDR1 DFQATT and CDR2 SNEGSKA (reference sequence). The junction had 15 bases not matched to a gene; V was cut back by 0 bases and J by 6 bases. The chain's CDR3 is CSARDPLAGVGSRDTQYF. The CDR3 DNA reads as TGCAGTGCTAGAGATCCCCTAGCGGGAGTAGGGTCCCGGGATACGCAGTATTTT.

The rearrangement uses TRBV20-1 and TRBJ1-5, with D uncertain. The germline V and J ends were trimmed by 5 bases and 3 bases, with 14 bases remaining between them. The length of the CDR3 is 14 residues. Germline CDR1 is DFQATT and CDR2 is SNEGSKA (reference sequence). For the CDR3, the DNA is TGCAGTGCTCGGGCGGGGTTGGACAATCAGCCCCAGCATTTT. The encoded protein is CSARAGLDNQPQHF.